This T cell receptor (beta chain) was captured by sequencing in a study of glioma-infiltrating T cells. Study findings and constraints: Tissue and blood shared very few CDR3 sequences.

TCR alpha and beta CDR3 regions were amplified from RNA using iRepertoire nested multiplex PCR. TCRdb fed the multiplex PCR reads into MiXCR, producing one record per CDR3 protein. The table lists approximately 88,000 distinct CDR3 sequences, 20% to 25% of them singletons. CDR1 and CDR2 from the germline V gene are MGHRA and YSYEKL. V trimming: 2 bases; J trimming: 6 bases; junction bases outside the gene matches: 9. CDR3 length: 15 residues. Details on this clonotype: Antigen unknown. With a much larger clone just one base away, this may be a read error.

The receptor was derived from a human donor with low-grade glioma or glioblastoma, undergoing nonglioma brain surgery, or in good health (not recorded which). The sample taken for sequencing was glioma tissue, nonneoplastic brain tissue, or PBMCs (not recorded which). The V call is TRBV4-1, the J call TRBJ2-5; the match to TRBD2 covers 7 bases. The CDR3 sequence is CASSQSLAEQKTQYF. CDR3 DNA: TGCGCCAGCAGCCAAAGCCTAGCGGAGCAAAAGACCCAGTACTTC.